This record covers a single TCR beta chain. This CDR3 is built from 15 residues. The repertoire was sequenced with immunoSEQ multiplex PCR; TCRdb's copy has only in-frame clones and lacks some. The profile shows around 34,000 clones, roughly 76% of them singletons. These data are taken from a study of T cells in tumors after PD-1 blockade. The starting material was PBMCs, obtained after anti-PD-1 treatment. V and J are TRBV21-1 and TRBJ2-1; the table's D gene call, TRBD2, was not cross checked with the DNA. TRBV21-1 is deemed a pseudogene. This clonotype was sampled from a human donor with basal cell carcinoma. The CDR3 protein is CASSPGGSSYNEQFF. In nucleotides, the CDR3 is TGTGCCAGCTCCCCCGGGGGGAGCTCCTACAATGAGCAGTTCTTC.